This TCR beta chain was recorded in a study of T cell responses to AZD1222 COVID-19 vaccine. Regarding the study as a whole: Seropositivity was recorded at baseline in only six AZD1222 recipients.

Of note for this clone: The antigen is unknown.

Method: immunoSEQ multiplex PCR; TCRdb's copy keeps in-frame clones and lacks some. Found here are about 160,000 clones, around 90% of them singletons; the top ten hold approximately 4.4%. The germline CDR1 and CDR2 sequences are SNHLY and FYNNEI. This CDR3 has 12 amino acids. V lost 6 bases and J lost 3, with 5 bases in between. The TCR was taken from an adult in good health. This specimen was peripheral blood, taken on day 0 of AZD1222 vaccination. The chain carries TRBV2 and TRBJ2-2; no firm D call. The chain's CDR3 is CASRRDTGELFF. The CDR3 region has the DNA TGTGCCAGCAGAAGGGACACCGGGGAGCTGTTTTTT.